This TCR beta chain was recovered during a study of OX40 agonist ivuxolimab in advanced cancers. Trimming took off 1 base at V and 3 bases at J, with 7 bases between the two ends. Germline V gene sequence: CDR1 SGHAT, CDR2 FQNNGV. This CDR3 region has 13 residues. Study results and limitations: Individuals who were partial responders at 0.1-3.0 mg/kg had clonal expansion that ranked among the lowest.

This clone was picked up one time. Its antigen is unknown. Clones were read by immunoSEQ multiplex PCR, and TCRdb kept only the in-frame ones, dropping some. The sample records around 79,000 clones, roughly 90% being singletons. The sample was CD4+ or CD8+ T cells sorted from blood, taken in a trial of the OX40 agonist ivuxolimab. This sequence originates from an adult with an advanced solid tumor such as melanoma, head and neck, liver or kidney cancer. The V gene is TRBV11-2, the J gene TRBJ2-7, with D maybe TRBD1 (5 bases). CDR3 protein: CASSLGQSYEQYF. CDR3 coding DNA: TGTGCCAGCAGCTTAGGACAGAGCTACGAGCAGTACTTC.